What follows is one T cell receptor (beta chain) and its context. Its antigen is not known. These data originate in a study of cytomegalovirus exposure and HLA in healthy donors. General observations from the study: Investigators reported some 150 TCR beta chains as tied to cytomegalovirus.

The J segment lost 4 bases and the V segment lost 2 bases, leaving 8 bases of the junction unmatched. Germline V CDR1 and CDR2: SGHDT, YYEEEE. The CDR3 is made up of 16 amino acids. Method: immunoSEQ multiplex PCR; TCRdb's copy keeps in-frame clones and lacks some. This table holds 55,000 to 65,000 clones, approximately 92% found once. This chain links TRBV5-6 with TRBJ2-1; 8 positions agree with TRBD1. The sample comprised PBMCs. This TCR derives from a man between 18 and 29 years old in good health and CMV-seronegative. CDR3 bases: TGTGCCAGCAGCTTATACAGGGGGAGGATTTACAATGAGCAGTTCTTC. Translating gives CASSLYRGRIYNEQFF.